The T cell receptor beta chain under discussion was sequenced for a study of blood T cells in healthy people across ages. Study-level findings and limits: Age showed a roughly linear inverse relationship with TCR beta diversity per million T cells. Without sorted subsets, naive and antigen-experienced compartments could not be conclusively compared.

There are 13 residues in the CDR3. In germline, CDR1 is MNHEY, CDR2 SVGAGI. V was trimmed by 3 bases and J by 10 bases, leaving 12 bases between them. This clonotype was found a few times. Its cognate antigen is unknown. For the second PCR, which ran for about 7 to 11 cycles, a sample-barcoded 5' primer and a J-beta primer mix were used. MiXCR was run by TCRdb on the 5' RACE reads, yielding one entry per CDR3 protein. This sample has around 820,000 distinct CDR3 sequences, with approximately 25% found just once. In addition, the sample was reused for a study of T cells of mothers and their children.

The chain joins TRBV6-5 to TRBJ1-4; D remains unclear. This clonotype was sampled from a boy aged 10-17 years in good health. Sample: blood. As DNA, the CDR3 is TGTGCCAGCAGTTATCTAGGCGGCGGAAAACTGTTTTTT. Protein sequence: CASSYLGGGKLFF.